The clone carrying this T cell receptor beta chain has only one observation. No antigen is known for it. V lost 5 bases and J lost 4, with 12 bases in between. In germline, CDR1 is LNHDA, CDR2 SQIVND (reference sequence). The CDR3 contains 14 residues. The source of the sample is a study of shared clonotypes between healthy human individuals. Overall study findings and caveats: Memory subsets generally showed smaller estimated richness than naive subsets did. Among several donors, approximately 5.4% of naive CD4 clonotypes were found in common.

Sorted subsets were amplified in replicate PCRs using about 210 ng DNA, approximately 30,000 T cell genomes. Generated by immunoSEQ multiplex PCR, the TCRdb table keeps only in-frame clones and is missing some. This table holds a few million clones, around 95% found once. This sequence originates from a man aged 18 to 29 in good health. The rearrangement links TRBV19 to TRBJ1-5, with D possibly being TRBD1 (5 bases). Sequenced: naive CD4+ T cells sorted from blood. Specified subset: CD45RA+ positively selected. The CDR3: CASSFRDGNQPQHF. The CDR3 nucleotides read TGTGCCAGTAGTTTCCGGGACGGGAATCAGCCCCAGCATTTT.